The entry below gives a single T cell receptor (beta chain) sequence along with its context. This clone's antigen is unknown. No base quality values were provided; no much bigger clone lies one nucleotide off. The data belong to a study of OX40 agonist ivuxolimab in advanced cancers. Context from the whole study: Ivuxolimab was an agonistic, fully human IgG2 monoclonal antibody directed against OX40 (CD134), a costimulatory receptor. Intravenous ivuxolimab was administered to patients every 2 weeks at six dose levels: 0.01, 0.1, 0.3, 1.5, 3 and 10 mg/kg. Among the approximately 54 dose-escalation patients, around 19 had hepatocellular carcinoma, approximately 15 melanoma, 9 renal cell carcinoma and 9 head and neck cancer. In the dose-escalation cohort, 82.7% of patients were male, and the mean age was approximately 64 years, with a range of roughly 20 to 79. Prior anti-PD-1, anti-PD-L1 or anti-CTLA-4 therapy was permitted, and about two fifths of dose-escalation patients had received checkpoint inhibitors. Partial responses occurred in three dose-escalation patients, of whom one had hepatocellular carcinoma and two had cutaneous melanoma. Peripheral TCRbeta sequencing was intended to test whether TCR sequence diversity was altered and clonal T-cell expansion was caused by ivuxolimab. The paper covers the monotherapy dose-escalation part of the phase I ivuxolimab trial, which included N of about 50 patients. What the work shows at the level of the full study, not this receptor alone: At doses of 0.1 to 3.0 mg/kg, clonal expansion of both CD4+ and CD8+ T cells in blood was seen between baseline and week 6. In the 0.1-3.0 mg/kg groups, partial responders had among the lowest normalized peripheral clonal expansion, particularly in CD8+ T cells. Low levels of normalized T-cell clonal expansion were also seen in some patients who did not respond. After ivuxolimab, CD8+ T cells had more expanded clones than CD4+ T cells on average. Which antigens the clonally expanded peripheral T cells were specific for was not determined.

The trial excluded patients who had a history of autoimmune disease or were on systemic immunosuppression. Peripheral blood for TCR sequencing was collected from all dose cohorts at baseline, on cycle 4 day 1, and on cycle 7 day 1. The samples were taken from a phase I, first-in-human, multicenter, open-label dose-escalation trial of ivuxolimab. Adults with locally advanced or metastatic melanoma, renal cell carcinoma, hepatocellular carcinoma or head and neck squamous cell carcinoma were enrolled in the trial. Before TCR sequencing, CD4+ T cells and CD8+ T cells were sorted from peripheral blood as separate populations. Genomic DNA was isolated from the sorted cells so that the TCRbeta CDR3 region could be sequenced. The immunoSEQ Assay was used to sequence the TCRbeta CDR3 regions. TCRdb re-hosts the immuneACCESS table, in-frame sequences only. Its copies lack some clones; in the studies checked, an unresolved V gene accounts for under half of them, and the cause for the rest is not known. This sample comprises some 80,000 clones, 84% of them detected only once. Clones ranked in the top ten supply 20% to 30% of the sample.

The germline V gene sets CDR1 to MNHEY and CDR2 to SVGAGI. The CDR3 sequence holds 15 residues, the cysteine and phenylalanine included. Only the CDR3 DNA stays, 45 bases, in frame from base 1. V loses 4 bases at its end and J loses 9 bases; junction bases beyond the gene matches: 11. The clonotype comes from an adult with an advanced solid tumor such as melanoma, head and neck, liver or kidney cancer. This sequence uses TRBV6-5 and TRBJ2-1; 8 middle bases align to TRBD2. Sequencing used CD4+ or CD8+ T cells sorted from blood, obtained in a trial of the OX40 agonist ivuxolimab. The DNA reads as follows: TGTGCCAGCAGTTCACTAGCGGCCCGCCGCAGTGAGCAGTTCTTC. It translates as CASSSLAARRSEQFF.